These 30 T cell receptor delta chains originate from one sample sequenced in a study of Vδ1+ human thymocytes. RNA was extracted from the cells and then reverse transcribed. Pooled V-gene forward primers with one constant-region reverse primer generated the CDR3 amplicons by multiplex PCR. TCRdb reapplied CATT to the multiplex PCR reads. Of just under 55,000 delta-chain clones listed, around a sixth were seen once; the top ten hold roughly 0.5%. Study-wide results and caveats: Highly polyclonal TRG and TRD repertoires with Gaussian CDR3 length distributions appeared in thymus.

No antigen is known for these receptors. The sequencing input was Vdelta1+ gamma-delta thymocytes from the thymus. The sample's subset: FACS-sorted CD3+ TCRalphabeta- TCRVdelta1+ TCRVdelta2- thymocytes. These receptor sequences come from a boy in the first two years of life who had congenital heart surgery.

The rearrangement links TRDV1 to TRDJ1; the D is unclear. This CDR3 region has 15 residues. The V end was cut by 0 bases, the J end by 2 bases, with 10 bases between. Germline values: CDR1 TSWWSYY, CDR2 QGS. The CDR3 reads CALGELEGGTDKLIF. For the CDR3, the DNA is TGTGCTCTTGGGGAACTAGAGGGAGGGACCGATAAACTCATCTTT.

This chain uses TRDV1 with TRDJ1; TRDD3 might be the D (6 bases). V lost 2 bases to trimming and J lost 5 bases, with 21 bases between them. The CDR3 contains 17 residues. The germline CDR1 and CDR2 sequences are TSWWSYY and QGS. The CDR3 is CALGEWLRRDSGDKLIF. In nucleotides, the CDR3 is TGTGCTCTTGGGGAATGGTTACGGCGGGATAGTGGGGATAAACTCATCTTT.

The J gene is TRDJ1, the V gene TRDV1; D not resolved. V was cut by 6 bases and J by 1 base, with 18 bases left in between. The CDR3 is 16 amino acids. From germline, CDR1 is TSWWSYY and CDR2 QGS. CDR3 region: CALGPTPLLVTDKLIF. For the CDR3, the DNA is TGTGCTCTTGGCCCCACCCCTCTACTCGTCACCGATAAACTCATCTTT.

This clone has more than one count but fewer than ten. The chain has TRDV1 and TRDJ1; a weak D match, TRDD2 (5 bases). Germline assignment: CDR1 TSWWSYY and CDR2 QGS. V was clipped by 4 bases and J by 0 bases, with 27 bases between them. The CDR3 has 20 amino acids. The DNA of the CDR3 is TGTGCTCTTGGGGGCTACTTCCGTCCGACCCTATTGTCGTACACCGATAAACTCATCTTT. The encoded protein is CALGGYFRPTLLSYTDKLIF.

V and J are TRDV1 and TRDJ1; possible D gene TRDD2, 6 bases. The germline CDR1 and CDR2 sequences are TSWWSYY and QGS. The CDR3 covers 18 residues. V was pared by 3 bases and J by 0 bases, with 20 bases between. The CDR3 coding sequence is TGTGCTCTTGGGGACCAATTCCTAAGTCAACTGTACACCGATAAACTCATCTTT. This sequence encodes CALGDQFLSQLYTDKLIF.

As to this clone: A much larger clone differs from this one at a single base, so this may be a read error. The chain combines TRDV2 with TRDJ1; 8 positions match TRDD3. The CDR3 spans 16 residues. Germline assignment: CDR1 GEAIGNYY and CDR2 EKD. J was trimmed by 11 bases and V by 1 base; bases with no gene match: 17. In DNA form, the CDR3 reads TGTGCCTGTGACACGGCCCCCTGGGGGACCCTCTCTCGGCTCATCTTT. Its translation is CACDTAPWGTLSRLIF.

This clone was counted a few times. The chain uses TRDV1 and TRDJ1, with 9 bases that match TRDD3. This CDR3 spans 24 amino acids. In germline, CDR1 is TSWWSYY, CDR2 QGS. V gave up 1 base and J gave up 1 base; unmatched junction bases: 28. The CDR3 coding sequence is TGTGCTCTTGGGGAACATGCTTGCGACCTATCTGGGGGATCCAGGTTGGGGCCCACCGATAAACTCATCTTT. Translated, it gives CALGEHACDLSGGSRLGPTDKLIF.

The sample holds a few counts of this clone. The chain recombines TRDV1 with TRDJ1; D remains unclear. Germline V gene sequence: CDR1 TSWWSYY, CDR2 QGS. This CDR3 has 15 residues. The germline V and J ends were trimmed by 0 bases and 0 bases, with 8 bases remaining between them. The CDR3 DNA reads as TGTGCTCTTGGGGAACTAACAGAGTACACCGATAAACTCATCTTT. The encoded protein is CALGELTEYTDKLIF.

There are a few counts of this clone. V gene TRDV1 combines with J gene TRDJ1; TRDD3 matches 7 bases. The CDR3 spans 15 residues. V trimming: 8 bases; J trimming: 2 bases; junction bases outside the gene matches: 11. The germline CDR1 and CDR2 sequences are TSWWSYY and QGS. The CDR3 sequence: CALLRGMVRTDKLIF. Written as DNA, the CDR3 is TGTGCTCTTCTGAGGGGGATGGTCCGGACCGATAAACTCATCTTT.

This clone qualifies as medium-sized. The chain recombines TRDV2 with TRDJ1; D is perhaps TRDD3 (6 bases). Trimming pared 6 bases from V and 0 bases from J, leaving 13 bases between. Germline CDR1 reads GEAIGNYY; CDR2 reads EKD. The CDR3 spans 14 residues. The DNA of the CDR3 is TGTGCCTGTTGTGCATGGGGATACACCGATAAACTCATCTTT. Translated, it gives CACCAWGYTDKLIF.

This clone was counted a few times. V and J are TRDV1 and TRDJ1; 8 nucleotides align to TRDD3. Trimming removed 4 bases from V and 2 bases from J; junction bases left unmatched: 9. The CDR3 has 16 residues. CDR1 TSWWSYY and CDR2 QGS come from the germline V gene. CDR3 amino acids: CALGVLTVGDTDKLIF. CDR3 DNA sequence: TGTGCTCTTGGGGTCCTTACCGTGGGGGATACCGATAAACTCATCTTT.

This clone has only a few counts. The rearrangement links TRDV1 to TRDJ1; 7 bases line up with TRDD3. Germline V CDR1 and CDR2: TSWWSYY, QGS. This CDR3 contains 18 residues. The V segment lost 4 bases and the J segment 1 base; nucleotides outside the gene matches: 15. The CDR3 spells CALGANTTCGGLTDKLIF. The CDR3 DNA sequence: TGTGCTCTTGGGGCCAACACTACGTGTGGGGGACTCACCGATAAACTCATCTTT.

The chain uses TRDV1 and TRDJ1, with 7 positions matching TRDD2. CDR3 length: 22 residues. Germline values: CDR1 TSWWSYY, CDR2 QGS. Losses at the gene ends were 4 bases for V and 0 bases for J; bases not matched to a gene: 26. CDR3: CALGALPSFGRQRKGDTDKLIF. Here the CDR3 DNA reads TGTGCTCTTGGGGCCCTACCTTCCTTCGGGCGTCAGCGAAAAGGGGACACCGATAAACTCATCTTT.

The genes are TRDV1 and TRDJ1, with TRDD3 as a possible D gene (5 bases). Trimming shortened V by 5 bases and J by 5 bases, and 15 bases separated the two germline ends. The CDR3 has 14 amino acids. Per germline, CDR1 TSWWSYY and CDR2 QGS. The CDR3 region has the DNA TGTGCTCTTGGGTGGCGGGGGTCCTCGGATAAACTCATCTTT. Residues: CALGWRGSSDKLIF.

V usage is TRDV1 and J usage is TRDJ1; the match to TRDD3 covers 13 bases. This CDR3 is built from 20 residues. Germline-derived CDR1 and CDR2 are TSWWSYY and QGS. V lost 2 bases, J lost 1 base, and 13 bases stayed unmatched. The CDR3 sequence is CALGEFSLPYWGIRTDKLIF. CDR3 nucleotides: TGTGCTCTTGGGGAATTTTCCCTCCCGTACTGGGGGATACGCACCGATAAACTCATCTTT.

This clone has more than one count but fewer than ten. The rearrangement joins TRDV1 to TRDJ1, with 10 bases aligning to TRDD3. The CDR3 totals 22 residues. The trim removed 4 bases at V and 0 bases at J, leaving 23 bases unmatched. CDR1 and CDR2 from the germline V gene are TSWWSYY and QGS. For the CDR3, the DNA is TGTGCTCTTGGGGTACGCTGCAGAACAGACTGGGGGATGGGGTTTTACACCGATAAACTCATCTTT. It translates to CALGVRCRTDWGMGFYTDKLIF.

With regard to this clone: Other DNA sequences in the sample encode the same CDR3. The V call is TRDV1, the J call TRDJ1; tentatively, D is TRDD2 or TRDD3 (5 bases each). The CDR3 has 20 amino acids. V dropped 5 bases and J dropped 0 bases, with 28 bases sitting between them. In germline, CDR1 is TSWWSYY, CDR2 QGS. The CDR3: CALGPILLVGLAPYTDKLIF. CDR3 in DNA: TGTGCTCTTGGGCCGATACTCCTAGTCGGGCTGGCGCCTTACACCGATAAACTCATCTTT.

Only a few counts were recorded for this clone. The chain carries TRDV1 and TRDJ1, with 7 bases lining up with TRDD2. J was trimmed by 0 bases and V by 5 bases; bases with no gene match: 9. Looked up from germline, CDR1 is TSWWSYY and CDR2 is QGS. This CDR3 spans 16 amino acids. CDR3 loop: CALGKGFLLYTDKLIF. The CDR3 nucleotides are TGTGCTCTTGGGAAGGGGTTCCTACTTTACACCGATAAACTCATCTTT.

This clone was seen more than once but under ten times. V gene TRDV1 combines with J gene TRDJ1; no firm D call. V was trimmed by 8 bases and J by 0 bases, leaving 4 bases between them. This CDR3 comprises 11 residues. CDR1 is TSWWSYY and CDR2 is QGS in the germline V gene. In DNA, the CDR3 is TGTGCTCTTCGGTACACCGATAAACTCATCTTT. As protein: CALRYTDKLIF.

This clone was counted between two and nine times. The junction departs from the called germline gene at one end, perhaps through a read error. This chain links TRDV1 with TRDJ1; 9 bases map to TRDD3. Looked up from germline, CDR1 is TSWWSYY and CDR2 is QGS. The CDR3 has 17 amino acids. CDR3 coding DNA: TGTGCTCTTGGGAGTACTGGGGGACAACTGTACACCGATAAACCCATCTTT. This encodes CALGSTGGQLYTDKPIF.

This clone was counted a few times. The V gene is TRDV1, the J gene TRDJ1, with 8 bases fitting TRDD3. Germline V gives CDR1 TSWWSYY, CDR2 QGS. CDR3 size: 20 residues. Trimming took 1 base from V and 2 from J; bases not matched to a gene: 18. The CDR3 DNA reads as TGTGCTCTTGGGGAACGGTCCCCTACGTGGGGGATTGGATGGACCGATAAACTCATCTTT. Residues: CALGERSPTWGIGWTDKLIF.

The chain is built from TRDV1 and TRDJ1, with 11 bases identical to TRDD3. CDR1 is TSWWSYY and CDR2 is QGS in the germline V gene. V lost 0 bases, J lost 2 bases, and 14 bases stayed unmatched. CDR3 length equals 20 residues. The CDR3 region is CALGELSGWGIRRLTDKLIF. The CDR3 DNA is TGTGCTCTTGGGGAACTGTCCGGATGGGGGATACGCCGTCTAACCGATAAACTCATCTTT.

In its sample, this clone was seen a few times. This sequence joins TRDV1 and TRDJ1, with a possible D match to TRDD2 (5 bases). This CDR3 is built from 18 residues. The germline CDR1 and CDR2 sequences are TSWWSYY and QGS. The V end was cut by 0 bases, the J end by 4 bases, with 21 bases between. The DNA of the CDR3 is TGTGCTCTTGGGGAACTTACGCACCTTCTACTTTTCAGCGATAAACTCATCTTT. Its protein product is CALGELTHLLLFSDKLIF.

This clone has more than one count but fewer than ten. This chain joins TRDV1 and TRDJ1, with D unresolved. Trimming took off 1 base at V and 0 bases at J, with 21 bases between the two ends. This CDR3 comprises 19 residues. Germline CDR1 is TSWWSYY and CDR2 is QGS. DNA for the CDR3: TGTGCTCTTGGGGAACACCGCTCCAGACTCGGAATGTACACCGATAAACTCATCTTT. Protein product: CALGEHRSRLGMYTDKLIF.

This chain joins TRDV1 and TRDJ1, with 7 bases fitting TRDD3. Germline trimming cut 1 base from V and 5 bases from J; bases unmatched to any gene: 16. Per germline, CDR1 TSWWSYY and CDR2 QGS. The CDR3 runs 18 residues. CDR3 region: CALGEPIFPRGGCDKLIF. CDR3 bases: TGTGCTCTTGGGGAACCCATATTTCCCAGAGGGGGATGTGATAAACTCATCTTT.

This clone appeared a few times. The chain uses TRDV1 and TRDJ1; 10 bases agree with TRDD3. Germline V gives CDR1 TSWWSYY, CDR2 QGS. This CDR3 is 17 amino acids long. V shed 8 bases and J 0 bases; nucleotides not matched to a gene: 12. CDR3 in amino acids: CALTPMYWGMYTDKLIF. CDR3 sequence (DNA): TGTGCTCTTACACCAATGTACTGGGGGATGTACACCGATAAACTCATCTTT.

This clone has a handful of counts. V is TRDV1 and J is TRDJ1; D may be TRDD2 or TRDD3 (5 bases each). V lost 0 bases, J lost 0 bases, and 17 bases lay in between. Germline values: CDR1 TSWWSYY, CDR2 QGS. CDR3 size: 18 residues. CDR3 nucleotides: TGTGCTCTTGGGGAACTAGGCCTACTCCGGGATGACACCGATAAACTCATCTTT. It encodes CALGELGLLRDDTDKLIF.

The gene calls are TRDV1 and TRDJ1; 8 bases line up with TRDD3. V lost 0 bases and J lost 6; bases outside the gene matches: 15. The germline gives CDR1 TSWWSYY, CDR2 QGS. The CDR3 is made up of 18 amino acids. The CDR3 is CALGELCLQAGGRHKLIF. CDR3 sequence (DNA): TGTGCTCTTGGGGAACTGTGTCTACAGGCTGGGGGAAGACATAAACTCATCTTT.

This chain uses TRDV1 with TRDJ1, with a possible D match to TRDD3 (7 bases). Between the trimmed V and J ends, which lost 2 bases and 8 bases, there was a span of 30 bases. This CDR3 has 19 amino acids. From germline, CDR1 is TSWWSYY and CDR2 QGS. CDR3 nucleotide sequence: TGTGCTCTTGGGGAATGGTCGTTCCTAAGTAACTGGGGCCCACGAAAACTCATCTTT. Amino acids: CALGEWSFLSNWGPRKLIF.

This clone has more than one count but fewer than ten. The chain uses TRDV1 and TRDJ1; 9 positions match TRDD3. In germline, CDR1 is TSWWSYY, CDR2 QGS. V was pared by 0 bases and J by 0 bases, with 20 bases of the junction left unmatched. The length of the CDR3 is 22 residues. CDR3 protein: CALGELRVPPYWGTPYTDKLIF. The CDR3 DNA reads as TGTGCTCTTGGGGAACTACGGGTCCCTCCGTACTGGGGGACCCCGTACACCGATAAACTCATCTTT.